Listed here are 16 T cell receptor beta chains from one sample, sequenced in a study of blood T cell repertoires in COVID-19. Here immunoSEQ multiplex PCR was the method, and the copy in TCRdb shows in-frame clones only, minus some. This table has a few hundred thousand clones, around 84% appearing once. Sequenced material: peripheral blood. The receptors derive from a human donor in a cohort sampled during active COVID-19.

The J gene is TRBJ2-5, the V gene TRBV5-1; no firm D call. This CDR3 has 11 amino acids. Germline values: CDR1 SGHRS, CDR2 YFSETQ. V was cut by 2 bases and J by 3 bases, with 2 bases left in between. In DNA, the CDR3 is TGCGCCAGCAGCTTTAAAGAGACCCAGTACTTC. Translating it yields CASSFKETQYF.

This sequence joins TRBV7-6 and TRBJ2-7, with 10 bases lining up with TRBD2. V lost 2 bases and J lost 6; bases outside the gene matches: 7. This CDR3 is built from 15 residues. Germline V gives CDR1 SGHVS, CDR2 FNYEAQ. CDR3 nucleotides: TGTGCCAGCAGCTTATCCCTAGCGGGAGTCTCCGAGCAGTACTTC. Translating gives CASSLSLAGVSEQYF.

The CDR3 reads CASSDRLAGGPVDEQFF. CDR3 coding DNA: TGTGCCAGCAGTGACCGACTAGCGGGAGGGCCTGTCGATGAGCAGTTCTTC. The chain has TRBV6-4 and TRBJ2-1; 14 nucleotides match TRBD2. The CDR3 contains 17 residues. Per germline, CDR1 MRHNA and CDR2 SNTAGT. The V segment lost 2 bases and the J segment 8 bases; nucleotides outside the gene matches: 8.

This chain links TRBV7-9 with TRBJ2-1; perhaps TRBD2 as D (6 bases). Trimming left V 2 bases short and J 6 bases short, with 14 bases between. The CDR3 is made up of 15 amino acids. Germline assignment: CDR1 SEHNR and CDR2 FQNEAQ (reference sequence). CDR3 DNA sequence: TGTGCCAGCAGCTTAAAACGGGAGACGGGCAATGAGCAGTTCTTC. Protein sequence: CASSLKRETGNEQFF.

The chain has TRBV2 and TRBJ1-5, with a tentative D call TRBD1 (5 bases). Trimming shortened V by 8 bases and J by 3 bases, and 17 bases separated the two germline ends. Germline V gene sequence: CDR1 SNHLY, CDR2 FYNNEI. The CDR3 spans 15 residues. The CDR3 here is CASSKGKYDNQPQHF. CDR3 nucleotides: TGTGCCAGCTCTAAGGGGAAGTATGACAATCAGCCCCAGCATTTT.

In its sample, this clone was seen a few times. This chain connects TRBV2 to TRBJ2-1, with TRBD2 matching over 7 bases. Trimming at V came to 3 bases and at J to 7 bases, leaving 6 bases not matched to a gene. Germline V gene lookup returns CDR1 SNHLY and CDR2 FYNNEI. The CDR3 extends over 14 amino acids. The CDR3 nucleotides read TGTGCCAGCAGTGATAGGCAGGGAGGGAATGAGCAGTTCTTC. As protein: CASSDRQGGNEQFF.

The chain couples TRBV29-1 to TRBJ2-1; D is uncertain. Trimming stripped 2 bases from V and 0 bases from J, with 11 bases between. This CDR3 contains 15 residues. CDR1 and CDR2 (germline): SQVTM, ANQGSEA. The CDR3 is CSVELRRTSYNEQFF. The CDR3 coding sequence is TGCAGCGTTGAATTACGCAGAACCTCCTACAATGAGCAGTTCTTC.

V and J are TRBV30 and TRBJ2-3; D is possibly TRBD1 (6 bases). Germline assignment: CDR1 GTSNPN and CDR2 SVGIG (reference sequence). V gave up 1 base and J gave up 4 bases, with 18 bases separating them. The CDR3 length is 16 residues. The DNA for the CDR3 is TGTGCCTGGAGTGGGGGGCGAGCGGAAACTGCAGATACGCAGTATTTT. This encodes CAWSGGRAETADTQYF.

The J gene is TRBJ1-5, the V gene TRBV28; D is perhaps TRBD1 (5 bases). CDR3 length: 14 residues. Per germline, CDR1 MDHEN and CDR2 SYDVKM. V lost 6 bases to trimming and J lost 2 bases, with 11 bases between them. The CDR3 protein is CASSRGGGNQPQHF. CDR3 DNA: TGTGCCAGCAGCCGGGGGGGAGGCAATCAGCCCCAGCATTTT.

The rearrangement uses TRBV20-1 and TRBJ2-5, with 7 bases that match TRBD2. V was clipped by 3 bases and J by 1 base; unmatched bases: 5. Germline lookup yields CDR1 DFQATT and CDR2 SNEGSKA (reference sequence). This CDR3 is 14 amino acids long. CDR3 coding DNA: TGCAGTGCTAGTGGGGGACTATTCCAAGAGACCCAGTACTTC. Translating gives CSASGGLFQETQYF.

V is TRBV14 and J is TRBJ2-5; no reliable D call. V was pared by 4 bases and J by 2 bases, with 14 bases between. CDR3 size: 15 residues. Germline V lookup: CDR1 SGHDN, CDR2 FVKESK. The CDR3 loop reads CASSLRLAMQETQYF. DNA of the CDR3: TGTGCCAGCAGCCTTCGACTGGCGATGCAAGAGACCCAGTACTTC.

The chain is built from TRBV4-2 and TRBJ2-3; 10 bases line up with TRBD2. V was pared by 3 bases and J by 4 bases, with 7 bases of the junction left unmatched. Germline V lookup: CDR1 LGHNA, CDR2 YNFKEQ. The CDR3 runs to 16 residues. CDR3 DNA sequence: TGTGCCAGCAGCCAGTTTCTAGCGGGGGAGGCAGATACGCAGTATTTT. Residues: CASSQFLAGEADTQYF.

The chain couples TRBV10-2 to TRBJ2-7; D unresolved. There are 14 residues in the CDR3. V gave up 4 bases and J gave up 0 bases, with 10 bases separating them. Germline V gene data show CDR1 as WSHSY and CDR2 as SAAADI. The CDR3 region has the DNA TGCGCCAGCAGTGGACAAACGAACTCCTACGAGCAGTACTTC. Amino acids: CASSGQTNSYEQYF.

The chain links TRBV28 to TRBJ2-7; the match to TRBD1 covers 9 bases. After removal of 7 bases from V and 0 bases from J, the junction contained 4 bases not matched to a gene. Germline V gives CDR1 MDHEN, CDR2 SYDVKM. The CDR3 length is 14 residues. CDR3 sequence (DNA): TGTGCCAGCATTGACAGGGGGAGCTCCTACGAGCAGTACTTC. Residues: CASIDRGSSYEQYF.

The V gene is TRBV7-8, the J gene TRBJ2-1, with 8 nucleotides matching TRBD1. The CDR3 consists of 16 residues. Germline trimming cut 1 base from V and 2 bases from J; bases unmatched to any gene: 4. Germline V lookup: CDR1 SGHVS, CDR2 FQNEAQ. The DNA of the CDR3 is TGTGCCAGCAGCTTAGAGGACAGGGTACCCTACAATGAGCAGTTCTTC. This gives the protein CASSLEDRVPYNEQFF.

V is TRBV5-1 and J is TRBJ2-2, with a weak D call TRBD2 (7 bases). Looked up from germline, CDR1 is SGHRS and CDR2 is YFSETQ. Between the trimmed V and J ends, which lost 4 bases and 7 bases, there was a span of 20 bases. The CDR3 is 16 amino acids. Here the CDR3 DNA reads TGCGCCAGCAGCCTCTCACCGGGGGGCGCGGGCGGGGAGCTGTTTTTT. Protein sequence: CASSLSPGGAGGELFF.